This TCR beta chain was retrieved from a study of blood T cell repertoires in COVID-19. This clone was seen a single time. Produced via immunoSEQ multiplex PCR; TCRdb's table is partial and in-frame only. The sample shows about 140,000 clones, 87% of them seen only once. CDR1 is LNHDA, CDR2 SQIVND, per germline (reference sequence). The CDR3 is made up of 14 amino acids. The V and J ends lost 5 bases and 6 bases, in that order; junction bases with no gene match: 9. Clinical history as reported by participants underpinned cohort assignment. Source material: PBMCs or T cells enriched from blood (not recorded which). The rearrangement uses TRBV19 and TRBJ2-7; 8 nucleotides agree with TRBD1. This clonotype originated in a man in his fifties or sixties who had recovered from COVID-19. Here the CDR3 DNA reads TGTGCCAGTAGTCCCAACAGGGGGACCGGCGAGCAGTACTTC. Protein sequence: CASSPNRGTGEQYF.